The source of this T cell receptor beta chain is a study of CD8+CD57+ T cells in acquired aplastic anemia. Study-level information: Sorted cells (CD4+ and CD8+) yielded DNA amounts that averaged around 3.5 ug. Study results and caveats: Overlap between patients and controls comprised almost 30 CD8+ CDR3 sequences.

Genomic DNA was employed as the template in profiling TCR beta VDJ and CDR3. From the reads, TCRdb called clonotypes with MiXCR, one entry per CDR3 protein. The sample has approximately 160,000 distinct CDR3 sequences, approximately 44% seen once; the top ten hold under 3.5%. The CDR3 has 13 amino acids. Trimming removed 6 bases from V and 5 bases from J, with 11 bases in between. Germline CDR1 and CDR2: MNHNS and SASEGT. This clonotype was detected many times. Its antigen is unidentified. Selection for sequencing was limited to patients who had shown CD8+CD57+ cell expansion by flow cytometry. Severe acquired aplastic anemia was present in all patients.

Sequencing was done on a sample of sorted CD4+, CD8+, or CD8+CD57+ T cells (not recorded which) from PBMCs. This receptor was obtained from a human donor with aplastic anemia. The chain combines TRBV6-1 with TRBJ1-5, with D possibly being TRBD1 (6 bases). This chain's CDR3 is CASSPRGDQPQHF. In nucleotides, the CDR3 is TGTGCCAGCAGCCCAAGGGGGGATCAGCCCCAGCATTTT.